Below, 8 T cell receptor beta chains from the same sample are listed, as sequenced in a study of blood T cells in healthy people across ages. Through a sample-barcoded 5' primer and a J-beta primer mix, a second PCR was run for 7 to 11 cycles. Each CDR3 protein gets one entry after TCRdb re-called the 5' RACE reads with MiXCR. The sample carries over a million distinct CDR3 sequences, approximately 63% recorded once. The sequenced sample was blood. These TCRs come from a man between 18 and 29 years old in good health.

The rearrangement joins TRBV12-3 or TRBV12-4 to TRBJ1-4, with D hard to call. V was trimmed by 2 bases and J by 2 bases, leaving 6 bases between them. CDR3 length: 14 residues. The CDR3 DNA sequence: TGTGCCAGCAGTTTACAGAGTACTAATGAAAAACTGTTTTTT. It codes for CASSLQSTNEKLFF.

CDR3 region: CAWSVGKTQYF. The CDR3 nucleotides are TGTGCCTGGAGTGTGGGGAAGACCCAGTACTTC. The gene calls are TRBV30 and TRBJ2-5; D is ambiguous. Germline V gene sequence: CDR1 GTSNPN, CDR2 SVGIG (reference sequence). The length of the CDR3 is 11 residues. V shed 0 bases and J shed 6 bases, with 5 bases lying between them.

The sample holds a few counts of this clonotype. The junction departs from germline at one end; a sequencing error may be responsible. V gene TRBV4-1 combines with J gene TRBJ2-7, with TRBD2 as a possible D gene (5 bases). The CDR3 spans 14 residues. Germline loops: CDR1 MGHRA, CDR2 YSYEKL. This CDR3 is CASSPRASSYEQYF. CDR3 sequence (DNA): TGTGCCAGCAGCCCGAGGGCCAGCTCCTACGAGCAGTACTTC.

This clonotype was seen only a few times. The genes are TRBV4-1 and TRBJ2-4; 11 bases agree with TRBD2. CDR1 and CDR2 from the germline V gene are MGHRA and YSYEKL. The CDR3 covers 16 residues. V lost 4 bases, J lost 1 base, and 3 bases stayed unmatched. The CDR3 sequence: CASSPLAGVAKNIQYF. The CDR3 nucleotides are TGCGCCAGCAGCCCACTAGCGGGGGTCGCCAAAAACATTCAGTACTTC.

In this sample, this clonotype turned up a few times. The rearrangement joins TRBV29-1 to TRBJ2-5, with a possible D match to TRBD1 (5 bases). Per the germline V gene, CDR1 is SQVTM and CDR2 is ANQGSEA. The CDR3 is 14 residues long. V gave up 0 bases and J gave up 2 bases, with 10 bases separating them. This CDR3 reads CSVEEQTGQETQYF. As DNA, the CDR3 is TGCAGCGTTGAAGAACAAACAGGACAAGAGACCCAGTACTTC.

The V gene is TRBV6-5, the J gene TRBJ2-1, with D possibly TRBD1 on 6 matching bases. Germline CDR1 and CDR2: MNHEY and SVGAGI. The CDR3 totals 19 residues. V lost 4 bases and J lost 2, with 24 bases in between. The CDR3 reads CASSSIWATGTNPYNEQFF. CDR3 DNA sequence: TGTGCCAGCAGTTCTATTTGGGCTACTGGGACAAATCCCTACAATGAGCAGTTCTTC.

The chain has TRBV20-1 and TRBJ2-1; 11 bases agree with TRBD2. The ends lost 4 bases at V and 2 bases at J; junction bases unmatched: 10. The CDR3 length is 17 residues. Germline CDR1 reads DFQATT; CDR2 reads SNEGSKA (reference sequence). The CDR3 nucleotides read TGCAGTGCTAACTTAGCGGGGGGGATACTCGCCTACAATGAGCAGTTCTTC. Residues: CSANLAGGILAYNEQFF.

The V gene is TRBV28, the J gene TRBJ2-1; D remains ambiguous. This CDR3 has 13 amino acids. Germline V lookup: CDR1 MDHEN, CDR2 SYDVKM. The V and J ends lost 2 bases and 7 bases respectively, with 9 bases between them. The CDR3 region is CASSLPGSNEQFF. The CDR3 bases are TGTGCCAGCAGTTTACCTGGCTCGAATGAGCAGTTCTTC.